The 24 T cell receptor beta chains listed next were all sequenced from one sample in a study of blood T cell repertoires in COVID-19. The table came from immunoSEQ multiplex PCR; TCRdb's copy has only in-frame clones and leaves some out. The sample consists of 45,000 to 60,000 clones, roughly 90% of them appearing once. Sequencing was carried out using peripheral blood. These receptors were taken from a man aged 50 or older with acute or convalescent COVID-19.

The chain joins TRBV27 to TRBJ2-7, with a weak D call TRBD2 (5 bases). V lost 5 bases and J lost 6, with 17 bases in between. Germline V gives CDR1 MNHEY, CDR2 SMNVEV (reference sequence). This CDR3 is 14 amino acids long. The CDR3 is CASSPGGLASEQYF. The CDR3 bases are TGTGCCAGCAGTCCCGGAGGTTTGGCAAGCGAGCAGTACTTC.

The chain recombines TRBV24-1 with TRBJ1-1; TRBD1 matches at 8 bases. V lost 7 bases, J lost 5 bases, and 5 bases stayed unmatched. CDR3 length: 13 residues. Germline lookup yields CDR1 KGHDR and CDR2 SFDVKD. The CDR3 DNA reads TGTGCCACCAGGACAGGGGTAGGAACTGAAGCTTTCTTT. This sequence encodes CATRTGVGTEAFF.

The V call is TRBV24-1, the J call TRBJ1-2; D uncertain. V was cut by 6 bases and J by 2 bases, with 6 bases left in between. The germline V gene encodes CDR1 KGHDR and CDR2 SFDVKD. CDR3 size: 12 residues. CDR3 residues: CATSSTNYGYTF. CDR3 nucleotides: TGTGCCACCAGTTCGACAAACTATGGCTACACCTTC.

V and J are TRBV27 and TRBJ2-1; 10 bases line up with TRBD2. The CDR3 sequence is 15 residues long. V lost 5 bases and J lost 2; bases outside the gene matches: 3. Germline V gene lookup returns CDR1 MNHEY and CDR2 SMNVEV (reference sequence). The CDR3 reads CASSPTSGAYNEQFF. CDR3 sequence (DNA): TGTGCCAGCAGTCCTACTAGCGGGGCCTACAATGAGCAGTTCTTC.

This chain uses TRBV6-2 or TRBV6-3 with TRBJ2-4; 8 bases match TRBD1. The CDR3 runs 15 residues. Germline lookup yields CDR1 MNHEY and CDR2 SVGEGT. With V trimmed by 4 bases and J by 5 bases, 7 bases remained unmatched. This CDR3 reads CASSFDRGPQNIQYF. CDR3 sequence (DNA): TGTGCCAGCAGTTTCGACAGGGGTCCTCAAAACATTCAGTACTTC.

The chain combines TRBV7-9 with TRBJ2-7, with 8 bases that match TRBD1. This CDR3 region has 13 residues. Per germline, CDR1 SEHNR and CDR2 FQNEAQ (reference sequence). Trimming removed 5 bases from V and 7 bases from J; junction bases left unmatched: 7. The CDR3 spells CASSSPGQGEQYF. CDR3 in DNA: TGTGCCAGCAGCAGCCCAGGACAGGGAGAGCAGTACTTC.

This chain joins TRBV19 and TRBJ2-3; 9 bases agree with TRBD2. Trimming cost V 3 bases and J 2 bases; bases outside gene matches: 6. CDR3 size: 16 residues. Germline CDR1 LNHDA, CDR2 SQIVND (reference sequence). CDR3 loop: CASSIQSSGTTDTQYF. The CDR3 nucleotides read TGTGCCAGTAGTATCCAGTCTAGCGGGACCACAGATACGCAGTATTTT. Full variable domain (rest looked up from reference TRBV19 and TRBJ2-3): DGGITQSPKYLFRKEGQNVTLSCEQNLNHDAMYWYRQDPGQGLRLIYYSQIVNDFQKGDIAEGYSVSREKKESFPLTVTSAQKNPTAFYLCASSIQSSGTTDTQYFGPGTRLTVL.

This chain connects TRBV3-1 (or the pseudogene TRBV3-2) to TRBJ1-3; weak D call: TRBD1 (6 bases). The germline CDR1 and CDR2 sequences are LGHDT and YNNKEL (reference sequence). Trimming removed 1 base from V and 0 bases from J, with 7 bases in between. There are 15 residues in the CDR3. The CDR3 DNA reads TGTGCCAGCAGCCAAGCAGGGGTCTCTGGAAACACCATATATTTT. This encodes CASSQAGVSGNTIYF.

The chain is built from TRBV5-1 and TRBJ1-1; D gene ambiguous. Germline V gene data show CDR1 as SGHRS and CDR2 as YFSETQ. Trimming took off 5 bases at V and 0 bases at J, with 11 bases between the two ends. The CDR3 loop spans 14 amino acids. The CDR3 loop is CASSGGSLNTEAFF. CDR3 sequence (DNA): TGCGCCAGCAGTGGTGGGAGCTTGAACACTGAAGCTTTCTTT.

In its sample, this clone was seen once. The chain employs TRBV3-1 (or the pseudogene TRBV3-2) and TRBJ2-3, with 10 nucleotides matching TRBD2. The CDR3 length is 16 residues. V gave up 0 bases and J gave up 3 bases; unmatched junction bases: 3. Germline values: CDR1 LGHDT, CDR2 YNNKEL (reference sequence). CDR3 coding DNA: TGTGCCAGCAGCCAAGAAAGGACTAGCGGAACAGATACGCAGTATTTT. Encoded protein: CASSQERTSGTDTQYF.

The chain is built from TRBV21-1 and TRBJ2-1; TRBD2, as called in the table, went unchecked against the DNA. TRBV21-1 is a pseudogene segment. CDR3 length equals 12 residues. CDR3 amino acids: CASTPRSRWQFF. CDR3 nucleotides: TGTGCCAGCACCCCACGTTCGCGCTGGCAGTTCTTC.

Concerning this clone itself: The junction differs from germline at one of its ends, possibly a read error. The rearrangement links TRBV2 to TRBJ1-1; 8 bases map to TRBD1. This CDR3 comprises 14 residues. Germline CDR1 reads SNHLY; CDR2 reads FYNNEI. CDR3 loop: CASSRTGSSPDAFF. CDR3 DNA: TGTGCCAGCAGCCGGACAGGGTCGTCCCCTGACGCTTTCTTT.

The chain carries TRBV27 and TRBJ2-7, with TRBD1 identical over 7 bases. Germline V CDR1 and CDR2: MNHEY, SMNVEV (reference sequence). The length of the CDR3 is 14 residues. J was trimmed by 1 base and V by 2 bases; bases with no gene match: 2. The CDR3 sequence: CASSLRGQSYEQYF. DNA of the CDR3: TGTGCCAGCAGTTTAAGGGGACAGTCCTACGAGCAGTACTTC.

This sequence joins TRBV18 and TRBJ2-4, with TRBD2 identical over 7 bases. V dropped 6 bases and J dropped 1; count of bases not matched to a gene: 9. The length of the CDR3 is 16 residues. Germline V gene sequence: CDR1 KGHSH, CDR2 LQKENI. The CDR3 DNA sequence: TGTGCCAGCTCCCCAGGCGGGAGTTGGGCCAAAAACATTCAGTACTTC. Its translation: CASSPGGSWAKNIQYF.

CDR3 amino acids: CASSANRVYQETQYF. The CDR3 nucleotides read TGTGCCAGCAGCGCAAACAGGGTTTACCAAGAGACCCAGTACTTC. V usage is TRBV11-2 and J usage is TRBJ2-5, with D possibly matching TRBD1 (6 bases). In germline, CDR1 is SGHAT, CDR2 FQNNGV. There are 15 residues in the CDR3. V was trimmed by 5 bases and J by 0 bases, leaving 13 bases between them.

The count of this clone is one. This chain links TRBV7-2 with TRBJ2-3, with 11 bases identical to TRBD2. This CDR3 spans 16 amino acids. In germline, CDR1 is SGHTA, CDR2 FQGNSA. V lost 5 bases and J lost 5; bases outside the gene matches: 9. The CDR3 here is CASSPARLAGGDTQYF. CDR3 coding DNA: TGTGCCAGCAGCCCCGCAAGGCTAGCGGGAGGAGATACGCAGTATTTT. Looking up the rest from reference TRBV7-2 and TRBJ2-3 gives the full variable domain: GAGVSQSPSNKVTEKGKDVELRCDPISGHTALYWYRQSLGQGLEFLIYFQGNSAPDKSGLPSDRFSAERTGGSVSTLTIQRTQQEDSAVYLCASSPARLAGGDTQYFGPGTRLTVL.

The chain uses TRBV12-3 or TRBV12-4 and TRBJ1-5, with 8 bases fitting TRBD1. The CDR3 is 13 residues long. The V gene end was trimmed by 6 bases and the J gene end by 5 bases; junction bases not matched to a gene: 3. The CDR3 is CASSGQGDQPQHF. CDR3 in DNA: TGTGCCAGCAGCGGACAGGGTGATCAGCCCCAGCATTTT.

This chain connects TRBV19 to TRBJ2-3; possible D gene TRBD2, 6 bases. The CDR3 has 19 residues. The V gene's germline CDR1 is LNHDA and CDR2 SQIVND (reference sequence). The V and J ends lost 4 bases and 1 base respectively, with 24 bases between them. The CDR3 DNA follows: TGTGCCAGTAGTACCCCGCGGGGCGGCAGAATACGTCGCACAGATACGCAGTATTTT. Protein product: CASSTPRGGRIRRTDTQYF.

V is TRBV5-1 and J is TRBJ2-1, with 7 positions matching TRBD2. CDR1 SGHRS and CDR2 YFSETQ come from the germline V gene. The J segment lost 10 bases and the V segment lost 4 bases, leaving 11 bases of the junction unmatched. The CDR3 is made up of 14 amino acids. The CDR3 loop reads CASSPGGGGREQFF. The DNA of the CDR3 is TGCGCCAGCAGCCCCGGTGGGGGAGGGCGGGAGCAGTTCTTC.

This clone was picked up one time. The CDR3 spells CASSPRWEQFF. CDR3 sequence (DNA): TGTGCCAGCAGTCCGCGCTGGGAGCAGTTCTTC. The chain employs TRBV12-3 or TRBV12-4 and TRBJ2-1; no clear D. Trimming stripped 5 bases from V and 10 bases from J, with 9 bases between. This CDR3 is 11 amino acids long.

The chain has TRBV5-1 and TRBJ2-5; TRBD1 matches at 11 bases. Losses at the gene ends were 4 bases for V and 5 bases for J; bases not matched to a gene: 10. Germline lookup yields CDR1 SGHRS and CDR2 YFSETQ. The CDR3 runs 16 residues. Here the CDR3 DNA reads TGCGCCAGCAGCACACGGTGGACAGGGGGCGGGGAGACCCAGTACTTC. Protein sequence: CASSTRWTGGGETQYF.

The chain combines TRBV5-1 with TRBJ1-1; D call uncertain. The V and J ends lost 0 bases and 0 bases respectively, with 6 bases between them. This CDR3 comprises 14 residues. Germline CDR1 SGHRS, CDR2 YFSETQ. In DNA, the CDR3 is TGCGCCAGCAGCTTGGGAGTAATGAACACTGAAGCTTTCTTT. This sequence encodes CASSLGVMNTEAFF.

The J gene is TRBJ1-4, the V gene TRBV19; D is possibly TRBD1 (5 bases). Germline V gene sequence: CDR1 LNHDA, CDR2 SQIVND (reference sequence). The CDR3 runs 15 residues. The V end lost 3 bases, the J end lost 5 bases, and 13 bases lay between the germline ends. The CDR3 spells CASSIGGTLNEKLFF. CDR3 DNA: TGTGCCAGTAGTATTGGTGGGACTTTGAATGAAAAACTGTTTTTT.

This chain connects TRBV5-1 to TRBJ1-3; D is unclear. The CDR3 spans 15 residues. With 2 bases removed from V and 2 bases from J, the gap between germline ends came to 11 bases. CDR1 and CDR2 (germline): SGHRS, YFSETQ. The CDR3 coding sequence is TGCGCCAGCAGCTTAGGAGAACATACTGGAAACACCATATATTTT. Translating gives CASSLGEHTGNTIYF. The variable domain in full, completed from reference TRBV5-1 and TRBJ1-3, reads KAGVTQTPRYLIKTRGQQVTLSCSPISGHRSVSWYQQTPGQGLQFLFEYFSETQRNKGNFPGRFSGRQFSNSRSEMNVSTLELGDSALYLCASSLGEHTGNTIYFGEGSWLTVV.